A single sample is the source of the 22 T cell receptor beta chains below, sequenced in a study of blood T cell repertoires in COVID-19. Repertoires were generated with immunoSEQ multiplex PCR, while TCRdb's copy carries only in-frame clones and drops some. This sample carries 150,000 to 200,000 clones, 70% to 85% of them seen once, and the ten largest clones take more than 4%. Source material: PBMCs or T cells enriched from blood (not recorded which). These receptors came from an older woman with acute COVID-19.

This sequence joins TRBV14 and TRBJ2-5; possibly TRBD2 for D (5 bases). The CDR3 contains 16 residues. The germline V and J ends were trimmed by 0 bases and 2 bases, with 13 bases remaining between them. The germline gives CDR1 SGHDN, CDR2 FVKESK. The CDR3 DNA follows: TGTGCCAGCAGCCAAGATCACACGAGGGATCAAGAGACCCAGTACTTC. Amino acids: CASSQDHTRDQETQYF. The full variable domain, completed using reference TRBV14 and TRBJ2-5, is EAGVTQFPSHSVIEKGQTVTLRCDPISGHDNLYWYRRVMGKEIKFLLHFVKESKQDESGMPNNRFLAERTGGTYSTLKVQPAELEDSGVYFCASSQDHTRDQETQYFGPGTRLLVL.

The gene calls are TRBV27 and TRBJ2-5, with 8 bases that match TRBD1. CDR3 length equals 17 residues. J gave up 5 bases and V 4 bases, and 15 bases lay outside the gene matches. Germline CDR1 and CDR2: MNHEY and SMNVEV (reference sequence). As DNA, the CDR3 is TGTGCCAGCAGTTCCCCTTGGACAGGGTTGATGGGTGAGACCCAGTACTTC. Its translation: CASSSPWTGLMGETQYF.

The chain carries TRBV10-3 and TRBJ2-3, with 7 bases lining up with TRBD2. V shed 4 bases and J 1 base; nucleotides not matched to a gene: 5. The CDR3 extends over 15 amino acids. CDR1 ENHRY and CDR2 SYGVKD come from the germline V gene. The CDR3 protein is CAISGSGGGTDTQYF. The CDR3 region has the DNA TGTGCCATCAGTGGGTCGGGAGGTGGCACAGATACGCAGTATTTT.

The genes are TRBV6-2 or TRBV6-3 and TRBJ2-7; 8 nucleotides match TRBD1. J lost 1 base, V lost 6 bases, and 8 bases had no gene match. CDR3 length: 15 amino acids. The germline V gene has CDR1 MNHEY and CDR2 SVGEGT. The DNA for the CDR3 is TGTGCCAGCAGCTCTTCAGGGGGCGCATCCTACGAGCAGTACGTC. It translates to CASSSSGGASYEQYV.

The gene calls are TRBV2 and TRBJ2-1; D call uncertain. Trimming cost V 3 bases and J 12 bases, with 12 bases left between them. Looked up from germline, CDR1 is SNHLY and CDR2 is FYNNEI. The CDR3 extends over 12 amino acids. The CDR3 region has the DNA TGTGCCAGCAGTGATAGAAGCGCCCCGCAGTTCTTC. Translation: CASSDRSAPQFF.

The rearrangement uses TRBV4-3 and TRBJ1-1, with TRBD1 identical over 7 bases. The length of the CDR3 is 16 residues. V gave up 3 bases and J gave up 5 bases; unmatched junction bases: 12. Germline V gene data show CDR1 as LGHNA and CDR2 as YSLEER. The CDR3 bases are TGCGCCAGCAGCCAGGTCCATACACAGGGGTGGACTGAAGCTTTCTTT. Its translation: CASSQVHTQGWTEAFF.

The genes are TRBV7-2 and TRBJ2-1; D not resolved. Germline values: CDR1 SGHTA, CDR2 FQGNSA. CDR3 length: 16 residues. The ends were cut back, 1 base at V and 1 base at J, with 11 bases in the middle. Here the CDR3 reads CASSLESTASYNEQFF. Written as DNA, the CDR3 is TGTGCCAGCAGCTTAGAGTCCACAGCTTCCTACAATGAGCAGTTCTTC. Together with reference TRBV7-2 and TRBJ2-1, the CDR3 gives the full variable domain: GAGVSQSPSNKVTEKGKDVELRCDPISGHTALYWYRQSLGQGLEFLIYFQGNSAPDKSGLPSDRFSAERTGGSVSTLTIQRTQQEDSAVYLCASSLESTASYNEQFFGPGTRLTVL.

This chain uses TRBV11-2 with TRBJ2-1, with 14 bases aligning to TRBD2. The trim removed 1 base at V and 5 bases at J, leaving 4 bases unmatched. The CDR3 length is 17 residues. Germline-derived CDR1 and CDR2 are SGHAT and FQNNGV. The CDR3 is CASSLVWGLAGDNEQFF. DNA for the CDR3: TGTGCCAGCAGCTTAGTCTGGGGACTAGCGGGAGACAATGAGCAGTTCTTC.

This chain joins TRBV7-8 and TRBJ2-3, with 11 bases identical to TRBD2. The CDR3 length is 17 residues. The germline V gene has CDR1 SGHVS and CDR2 FQNEAQ. V gave up 2 bases and J gave up 3 bases; unmatched junction bases: 7. The CDR3, as DNA: TGTGCCAGCAGCTTAAGGGCTAGCGGGGGGTTTACAGATACGCAGTATTTT. As protein: CASSLRASGGFTDTQYF.

The V call is TRBV12-3 or TRBV12-4, the J call TRBJ1-4; no clear D. The length of the CDR3 is 12 residues. The V and J ends lost 3 bases and 8 bases respectively, with 7 bases between them. The CDR3 coding sequence is TGTGCCAGCAGTTTCAGGCCGGAAAAACTGTTTTTT. Its protein product is CASSFRPEKLFF.

The V gene is TRBV9, the J gene TRBJ1-1; D is unclear. V lost 4 bases to trimming and J lost 3 bases, with 19 bases between them. The CDR3 is made up of 16 amino acids. Germline-derived CDR1 and CDR2 are SGDLS and YYNGEE. The chain's CDR3 is CASSSLIPWTHTEAFF. The DNA for the CDR3 is TGTGCCAGCAGCTCACTGATTCCGTGGACTCACACTGAAGCTTTCTTT.

There are a few counts of this clone. The gene calls are TRBV29-1 and TRBJ1-1; unclear D gene. This CDR3 comprises 11 residues. Trimming removed 7 bases at V and 1 base at J, with 7 bases between. Germline values: CDR1 SQVTM, CDR2 ANQGSEA. CDR3 bases: TGCAGCGCGACTTCGAACACTGAAGCTTTCTTT. Translating it yields CSATSNTEAFF.

J is TRBJ2-1 and V is TRBV5-1; D is perhaps TRBD1 (6 bases). Germline CDR1 and CDR2: SGHRS and YFSETQ. With 4 bases removed from V and 7 bases from J, the gap between germline ends came to 6 bases. This CDR3 has 11 residues. CDR3 residues: CASSQGNEQFF. CDR3 nucleotide sequence: TGCGCCAGCAGCCAGGGGAATGAGCAGTTCTTC.

Note on this clone: The sample has other DNA sequences that encode this CDR3 too. The V call is TRBV5-1, the J call TRBJ2-5; 8 nucleotides align to TRBD1. Germline assignment: CDR1 SGHRS and CDR2 YFSETQ. CDR3 length: 14 amino acids. The V segment lost 5 bases and the J segment 4 bases; nucleotides outside the gene matches: 7. The CDR3 protein is CASSEGQGSETQYF. CDR3 coding DNA: TGCGCCAGCAGTGAAGGACAGGGATCAGAGACCCAGTACTTC.

The V gene is TRBV24-1, the J gene TRBJ2-2; D is possibly TRBD1 (5 bases). Germline CDR1 reads KGHDR; CDR2 reads SFDVKD. Trimming shortened V by 1 base and J by 4 bases, and 9 bases separated the two germline ends. This CDR3 is built from 15 residues. The CDR3 spells CATSDLRGGTGELFF. The CDR3 DNA follows: TGTGCCACCAGTGATTTAAGGGGTGGCACCGGGGAGCTGTTTTTT.

The chain combines TRBV6-5 with TRBJ1-2; D call uncertain. The V end was cut by 0 bases, the J end by 5 bases, with 16 bases between. Germline V gives CDR1 MNHEY, CDR2 SVGAGI. This CDR3 comprises 16 residues. The CDR3 region is CASSYSKNRRGYGYTF. CDR3 nucleotide sequence: TGTGCCAGCAGTTACTCGAAGAACCGTAGAGGGTATGGCTACACCTTC.

The chain uses TRBV2 and TRBJ1-1; 7 nucleotides align to TRBD1. Germline CDR1 and CDR2: SNHLY and FYNNEI. The CDR3 covers 13 residues. The ends lost 7 bases at V and 3 bases at J; junction bases unmatched: 5. CDR3 sequence: CASILQGDTEAFF. The CDR3 nucleotides read TGTGCCAGCATCCTCCAGGGGGACACTGAAGCTTTCTTT.

The chain uses TRBV27 and TRBJ2-4, with TRBD1 matching 7 bases. Germline CDR1 reads MNHEY; CDR2 reads SMNVEV (reference sequence). The CDR3 contains 17 residues. V shed 4 bases, J shed 0 bases, and the junction held 9 bases outside the gene matches. In nucleotides, the CDR3 is TGTGCCAGCAGTTCAAACCCGGGACAGATAGCCAAAAACATTCAGTACTTC. Encoded protein: CASSSNPGQIAKNIQYF.

The CDR3 sequence: CASSSYRHPSTDTQYF. CDR3 coding DNA: TGTGCCAGCAGCTCCTATCGCCACCCAAGTACAGATACGCAGTATTTT. V usage is TRBV14 and J usage is TRBJ2-3; D call uncertain. Trimming stripped 5 bases from V and 3 bases from J, with 18 bases between. Per germline, CDR1 SGHDN and CDR2 FVKESK. This CDR3 region has 16 residues. The entire variable domain, with the rest obtained from reference TRBV14 and TRBJ2-3, is as follows: EAGVTQFPSHSVIEKGQTVTLRCDPISGHDNLYWYRRVMGKEIKFLLHFVKESKQDESGMPNNRFLAERTGGTYSTLKVQPAELEDSGVYFCASSSYRHPSTDTQYFGPGTRLTVL.

The CDR3 DNA reads as TGTGCCAGCAGACAGGGACAGGGGATGGACGAGCAGTACTTC. The encoded protein is CASRQGQGMDEQYF. The genes are TRBV6-5 and TRBJ2-7; 10 nucleotides match TRBD1. CDR1 and CDR2 (germline): MNHEY, SVGAGI. The CDR3 covers 14 residues. V shed 6 bases, J shed 5 bases, and the junction held 7 bases outside the gene matches.

The chain has TRBV7-2 and TRBJ1-1; possibly TRBD1 for D (6 bases). This CDR3 has 15 amino acids. The germline CDR1 and CDR2 sequences are SGHTA and FQGNSA. V was clipped by 4 bases and J by 4 bases, with 16 bases between them. This chain's CDR3 is CASSSTDRTRTEAFF. The CDR3 nucleotides are TGTGCCAGCAGCTCGACAGACAGGACCCGCACTGAAGCTTTCTTT. Full variable domain (missing parts from reference TRBV7-2 and TRBJ1-1): GAGVSQSPSNKVTEKGKDVELRCDPISGHTALYWYRQSLGQGLEFLIYFQGNSAPDKSGLPSDRFSAERTGGSVSTLTIQRTQQEDSAVYLCASSSTDRTRTEAFFGQGTRLTVV.

The genes are TRBV18 and TRBJ2-1; D gene uncertain. The V gene lost 0 bases and the J gene lost 8 bases, with 8 bases spanning the gap. The CDR3 is made up of 13 amino acids. CDR1 is KGHSH and CDR2 is LQKENI in the germline V gene. CDR3 sequence: CASSPPVSDEQFF. The CDR3 nucleotides read TGTGCCAGCTCACCACCCGTATCTGATGAGCAGTTCTTC.